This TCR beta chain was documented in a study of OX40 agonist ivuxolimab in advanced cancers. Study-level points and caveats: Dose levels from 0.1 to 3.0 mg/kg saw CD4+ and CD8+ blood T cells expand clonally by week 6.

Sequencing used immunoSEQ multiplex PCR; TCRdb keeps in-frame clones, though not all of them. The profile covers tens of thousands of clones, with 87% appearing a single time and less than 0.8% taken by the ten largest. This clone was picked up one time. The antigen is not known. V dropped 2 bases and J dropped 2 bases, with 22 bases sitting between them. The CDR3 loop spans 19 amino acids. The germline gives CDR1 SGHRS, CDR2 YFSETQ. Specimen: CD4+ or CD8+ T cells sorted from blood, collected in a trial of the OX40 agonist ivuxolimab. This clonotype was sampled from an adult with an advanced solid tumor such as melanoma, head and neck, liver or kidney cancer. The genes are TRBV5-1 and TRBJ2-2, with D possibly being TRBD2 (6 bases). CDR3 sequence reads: CASSLSLVGGFGNTGELFF. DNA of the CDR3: TGCGCCAGCAGCTTAAGTCTGGTCGGAGGGTTTGGAAACACCGGGGAGCTGTTTTTT.